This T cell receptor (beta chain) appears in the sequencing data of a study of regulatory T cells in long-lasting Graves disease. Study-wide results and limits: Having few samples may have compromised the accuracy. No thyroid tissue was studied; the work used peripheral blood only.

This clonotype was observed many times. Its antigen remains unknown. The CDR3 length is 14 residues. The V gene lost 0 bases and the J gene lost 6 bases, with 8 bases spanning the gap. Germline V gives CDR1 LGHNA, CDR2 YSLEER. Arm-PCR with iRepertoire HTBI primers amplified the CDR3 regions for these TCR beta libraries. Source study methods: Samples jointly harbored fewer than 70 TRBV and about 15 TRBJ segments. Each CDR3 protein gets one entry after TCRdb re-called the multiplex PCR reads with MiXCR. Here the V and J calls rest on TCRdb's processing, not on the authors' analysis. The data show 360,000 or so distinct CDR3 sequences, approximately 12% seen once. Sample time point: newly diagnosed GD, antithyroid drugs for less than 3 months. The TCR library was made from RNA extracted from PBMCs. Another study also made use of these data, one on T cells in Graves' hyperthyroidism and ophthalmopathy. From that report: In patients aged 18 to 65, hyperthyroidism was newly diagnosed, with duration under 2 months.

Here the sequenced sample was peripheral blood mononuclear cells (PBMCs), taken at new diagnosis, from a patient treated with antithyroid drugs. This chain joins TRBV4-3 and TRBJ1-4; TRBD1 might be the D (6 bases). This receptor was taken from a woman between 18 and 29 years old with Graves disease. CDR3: CASSQDGGDEKLFF. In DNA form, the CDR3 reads TGCGCCAGCAGCCAAGACGGGGGCGATGAAAAACTGTTTTTT.